The 26 T cell receptor beta chains below were found in one sample sequenced in a study of cytomegalovirus exposure and HLA in healthy donors. It was with 60 Vbeta and 13 Jbeta primers that the PCR ran. TCRdb's table, derived via immunoSEQ multiplex PCR, lists solely in-frame clones and lacks some. This table has 120,000 or so clones, 80% appearing once. The specimen sequenced was PBMCs. These receptors were taken from a human donor in good health.

J is TRBJ1-2 and V is TRBV7-9; D is ambiguous. Trimming left V 5 bases short and J 5 bases short, with 12 bases between. Germline V CDR1 and CDR2: SEHNR, FQNEAQ (reference sequence). This CDR3 comprises 13 residues. DNA for the CDR3: TGTGCCAGCAGCGCCCCGGGTGGGTATGGCTACACCTTC. Amino acids: CASSAPGGYGYTF.

This chain links TRBV5-1 with TRBJ2-1; D is unclear. V lost 0 bases and J 0 bases, leaving 7 bases between the germline ends. The germline V gene encodes CDR1 SGHRS and CDR2 YFSETQ. The CDR3 length is 15 residues. The CDR3 DNA sequence: TGCGCCAGCAGCTTGGGAGAGTTCTCCTACAATGAGCAGTTCTTC. This encodes CASSLGEFSYNEQFF. Looking up the rest from reference TRBV5-1 and TRBJ2-1 gives the full variable domain: KAGVTQTPRYLIKTRGQQVTLSCSPISGHRSVSWYQQTPGQGLQFLFEYFSETQRNKGNFPGRFSGRQFSNSRSEMNVSTLELGDSALYLCASSLGEFSYNEQFFGPGTRLTVL.

This clone appeared a single time. The genes are TRBV10-3 and TRBJ1-4; D gene ambiguous. Trimming took 1 base from V and 1 from J, leaving 13 bases between them. The CDR3 is 17 residues long. Germline CDR1 is ENHRY and CDR2 is SYGVKD. CDR3 DNA: TGTGCCATCAGTGAGTACATCTCGGGAATAACTAATGAAAAACTGTTTTTT. This codes for CAISEYISGITNEKLFF.

This clone was seen more than once but under ten times. V and J are TRBV6-5 and TRBJ2-2; tentatively, D is TRBD2 (5 bases). With 7 bases removed from V and 1 base from J, the gap between germline ends came to 13 bases. CDR3 size: 15 residues. Looked up from germline, CDR1 is MNHEY and CDR2 is SVGAGI. The CDR3 reads CASTRGSVNTGELFF. The DNA of the CDR3 is TGTGCCAGCACCCGAGGGAGCGTGAACACCGGGGAGCTGTTTTTT.

This chain uses TRBV19 with TRBJ2-3; 9 bases fit TRBD1. The junction had 2 bases not matched to a gene; V was cut back by 4 bases and J by 3 bases. Germline V gives CDR1 LNHDA, CDR2 SQIVND (reference sequence). The CDR3 is 14 residues long. CDR3 amino acids: CASSTTGGTDTQYF. The CDR3 DNA reads as TGTGCCAGTAGTACGACAGGGGGAACAGATACGCAGTATTTT.

The CDR3, as DNA: TGTGCCACCAGCAGGGGACTAGCGGGGGGTAAGGTGGAGGGGGAGACCCAGTACTTC. This gives the protein CATSRGLAGGKVEGETQYF. The chain combines TRBV15 with TRBJ2-5; 15 nucleotides agree with TRBD2. Germline V gene lookup returns CDR1 LNHNV and CDR2 YYDKDF (reference sequence). This CDR3 comprises 19 residues. V lost 3 bases to trimming and J lost 5 bases; unmatched junction nucleotides: 13.

The gene calls are TRBV2 and TRBJ1-2; D perhaps matches TRBD1 (5 bases). This CDR3 comprises 14 residues. Trimming removed 6 bases at V and 3 bases at J, with 14 bases between. Germline V lookup: CDR1 SNHLY, CDR2 FYNNEI. This CDR3 is CASSRSVGDYGYTF. For the CDR3, the DNA is TGTGCCAGCAGCAGGTCCGTAGGGGACTATGGCTACACCTTC. The whole variable domain, filled in from reference TRBV2 and TRBJ1-2, reads EPEVTQTPSHQVTQMGQEVILRCVPISNHLYFYWYRQILGQKVEFLVSFYNNEISEKSEIFDDQFSVERPDGSNFTLKIRSTKLEDSAMYFCASSRSVGDYGYTFGSGTRLTVV.

This clone was found once. J is TRBJ1-3 and V is TRBV5-1, with D possibly TRBD1 on 6 matching bases. In germline, CDR1 is SGHRS, CDR2 YFSETQ. This CDR3 has 19 amino acids. Trimming took off 5 bases at V and 4 bases at J, with 28 bases between the two ends. CDR3 coding DNA: TGCGCCAGCAGTTACCGGCCCGAGGACAGTTCTCCGTCCGGAAACACCATATATTTT. This translates into CASSYRPEDSSPSGNTIYF.

The J gene is TRBJ2-7, the V gene TRBV7-6; 7 nucleotides agree with TRBD1. Germline trimming cut 4 bases from V and 2 bases from J; bases unmatched to any gene: 5. This CDR3 has 14 residues. The V gene's germline CDR1 is SGHVS and CDR2 FNYEAQ. CDR3 loop: CASSSQTGPYEQYF. In DNA, the CDR3 is TGTGCCAGCAGCTCACAGACAGGGCCCTACGAGCAGTACTTC.

This rearrangement joins TRBV6-5 to TRBJ1-1; the D is unclear. Looked up from germline, CDR1 is MNHEY and CDR2 is SVGAGI. Deletions cut 1 base from V and 6 bases from J, with 15 bases between. This CDR3 is built from 15 residues. The CDR3 DNA is TGTGCCAGCAGTTACTTACTTGAAATCGAAGCTGAAGCTTTCTTT. This sequence encodes CASSYLLEIEAEAFF.

This clone was seen more than once but under ten times. The chain couples TRBV6-1 to TRBJ1-4, with TRBD1 matching over 8 bases. The V segment lost 4 bases and the J segment 5 bases; nucleotides outside the gene matches: 6. The CDR3 has 15 residues. Germline CDR1 and CDR2: MNHNS and SASEGT. This chain's CDR3 is CASSATGTGNEKLFF. CDR3 nucleotide sequence: TGTGCCAGCAGTGCGACCGGGACAGGCAATGAAAAACTGTTTTTT.

The genes are TRBV15 and TRBJ2-3; D is unresolved. The CDR3 runs 15 residues. Germline V gene data show CDR1 as LNHNV and CDR2 as YYDKDF (reference sequence). The ends were cut back, 4 bases at V and 0 bases at J, with 11 bases in the middle. This CDR3 is CATSTGLTSTDTQYF. CDR3 nucleotide sequence: TGTGCCACCAGCACTGGTCTCACTAGCACAGATACGCAGTATTTT.

The sample holds one count of this clone. This sequence joins TRBV5-1 and TRBJ2-2; D possibly corresponds to TRBD2 (5 bases). Germline-derived CDR1 and CDR2 are SGHRS and YFSETQ. This CDR3 has 14 residues. The ends were cut back, 0 bases at V and 5 bases at J, with 8 bases in the middle. The DNA of the CDR3 is TGCGCCAGCAGCTTGGGGACTCGGACCGGGGAGCTGTTTTTT. Translation: CASSLGTRTGELFF.

The CDR3 loop is CASSPSPGDYGYTF. CDR3 sequence (DNA): TGTGCCAGCAGCCCTAGCCCAGGGGACTATGGCTACACCTTC. This chain uses TRBV5-5 with TRBJ1-2, with D maybe TRBD1 (6 bases). Germline CDR1 SGHKS, CDR2 YYEKEE (reference sequence). This CDR3 is built from 14 residues. The V and J ends lost 4 bases and 3 bases respectively, with 13 bases between them.

This sequence joins TRBV9 and TRBJ1-3; D gene ambiguous. Germline-derived CDR1 and CDR2 are SGDLS and YYNGEE. V was cut by 0 bases and J by 2 bases, with 15 bases left in between. The CDR3 runs to 17 residues. The CDR3 sequence is CASSVGGMSYPGNTIYF. The CDR3 DNA reads as TGTGCCAGCAGCGTAGGAGGGATGTCCTATCCTGGAAACACCATATATTTT.

Here the CDR3 reads CASSSRDRGETQYF. Written as DNA, the CDR3 is TGTGCCAGCAGCAGCCGGGACAGGGGAGAGACCCAGTACTTC. The chain combines TRBV5-6 with TRBJ2-5; 10 nucleotides line up with TRBD1. Germline CDR1 SGHDT, CDR2 YYEEEE. The CDR3 is 14 residues long. Trimming at V came to 4 bases and at J to 4 bases, leaving 4 bases not matched to a gene.

This chain links TRBV9 with TRBJ2-3, with D tentatively TRBD2 (6 bases). CDR1 is SGDLS, CDR2 YYNGEE, per germline. V was pared by 3 bases and J by 2 bases, with 16 bases between. CDR3 length: 16 residues. CDR3: CASSEVGGSHTDTQYF. Here the CDR3 DNA reads TGTGCCAGCAGCGAGGTTGGAGGGTCCCACACAGATACGCAGTATTTT.

The chain couples TRBV2 to TRBJ1-4; 10 nucleotides match TRBD1. This CDR3 is built from 16 residues. In germline, CDR1 is SNHLY, CDR2 FYNNEI. The V segment lost 8 bases and the J segment 0 bases; nucleotides outside the gene matches: 6. The CDR3, as DNA: TGTGCCAGCTCGGATGGGACAGGGGCAACTAATGAAAAACTGTTTTTT. Its protein is CASSDGTGATNEKLFF.

This clone is a singleton in its sample. The chain recombines TRBV5-1 with TRBJ2-5, with 11 positions matching TRBD2. The CDR3 spans 16 residues. Trimming removed 4 bases from V and 0 bases from J; junction bases left unmatched: 5. Germline V gene data show CDR1 as SGHRS and CDR2 as YFSETQ. In DNA, the CDR3 is TGCGCCAGCAGCATCAGACTAGCGGGGTACCAAGAGACCCAGTACTTC. This codes for CASSIRLAGYQETQYF.

The chain employs TRBV28 and TRBJ1-5; D unresolved. V was shortened by 2 bases and J by 7 bases, with 6 bases between the two germline ends. The CDR3 is 12 amino acids. The V gene's germline CDR1 is MDHEN and CDR2 SYDVKM. CDR3 protein: CASSLGRQPQHF. The CDR3 coding sequence is TGTGCCAGCAGTTTAGGGCGACAGCCCCAGCATTTT.

The chain employs TRBV7-9 and TRBJ2-5; 7 nucleotides align to TRBD2. The length of the CDR3 is 14 residues. Germline lookup yields CDR1 SEHNR and CDR2 FQNEAQ (reference sequence). V trimming: 2 bases; J trimming: 2 bases; junction bases outside the gene matches: 2. In DNA form, the CDR3 reads TGTGCCAGCAGCTTATCGCGGGAGCAAGAGACCCAGTACTTC. Protein product: CASSLSREQETQYF.

CDR3 nucleotide sequence: TGTGCCAGCAGCTTTCCGTTGAACAGGTCCTACGAGCAGTACTTC. It codes for CASSFPLNRSYEQYF. This rearrangement joins TRBV7-3 to TRBJ2-7; a weak D match, TRBD1 (5 bases). Trimming cost V 3 bases and J 1 base, with 13 bases left between them. This CDR3 is built from 15 residues. CDR1 is SGHTA and CDR2 is FQGTGA in the germline V gene.

This clone was recorded a few times. The chain carries TRBV6-5 and TRBJ1-1; D might be TRBD1 (5 bases). This CDR3 comprises 15 residues. In germline, CDR1 is MNHEY, CDR2 SVGAGI. V was clipped by 5 bases and J by 4 bases, with 17 bases between them. DNA of the CDR3: TGTGCCAGCAGTCCGCCGGGACTCCAAACCACTGAAGCTTTCTTT. Encoded protein: CASSPPGLQTTEAFF.

CDR3 nucleotide sequence: TGCAGCGGGGGGGACAGGGCGAACACTGAAGCTTTCTTT. Residues: CSGGDRANTEAFF. The rearrangement uses TRBV29-1 and TRBJ1-1, with TRBD1 matching over 9 bases. The trim removed 7 bases at V and 1 base at J, leaving 4 bases unmatched. This CDR3 is built from 13 residues. Germline lookup yields CDR1 SQVTM and CDR2 ANQGSEA.

The CDR3 region is CASSLSGANSPLHF. As DNA, the CDR3 is TGTGCCAGCAGTTTATCAGGGGCCAATTCACCCCTCCACTTT. V is TRBV28 and J is TRBJ1-6, with D tentatively TRBD1 (6 bases). CDR3 length equals 14 residues. Trimming removed 1 base from V and 7 bases from J, with 8 bases in between. Per the germline V gene, CDR1 is MDHEN and CDR2 is SYDVKM.

V usage is TRBV27 and J usage is TRBJ1-1; D is unclear. The length of the CDR3 is 16 residues. Germline V CDR1 and CDR2: MNHEY, SMNVEV (reference sequence). Between the trimmed V and J ends, which lost 6 bases and 6 bases, there was a span of 23 bases. CDR3 in amino acids: CASRPDADPGKAEAFF. As DNA, the CDR3 is TGTGCCAGCAGACCTGACGCCGACCCAGGTAAGGCTGAAGCTTTCTTT.